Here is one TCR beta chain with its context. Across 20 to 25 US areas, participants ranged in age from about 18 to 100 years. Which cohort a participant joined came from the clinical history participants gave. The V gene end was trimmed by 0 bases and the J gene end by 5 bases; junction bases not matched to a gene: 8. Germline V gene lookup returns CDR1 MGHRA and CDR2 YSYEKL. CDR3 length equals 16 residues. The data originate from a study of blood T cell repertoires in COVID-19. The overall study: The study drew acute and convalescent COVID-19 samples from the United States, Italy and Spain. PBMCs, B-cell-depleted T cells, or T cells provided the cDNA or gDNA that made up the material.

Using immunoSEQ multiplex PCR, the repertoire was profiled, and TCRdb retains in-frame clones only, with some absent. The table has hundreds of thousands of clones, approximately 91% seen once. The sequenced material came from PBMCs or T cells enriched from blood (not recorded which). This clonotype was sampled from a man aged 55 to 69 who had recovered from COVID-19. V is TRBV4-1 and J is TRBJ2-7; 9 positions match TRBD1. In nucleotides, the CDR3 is TGCGCCAGCAGCCAAGAACCTACAGGGGGCTTGGACGAGCAGTACTTC. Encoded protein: CASSQEPTGGLDEQYF.